This T cell receptor beta chain was obtained from a study of CD8 T cells in Susac syndrome. The study's findings and limits: The study's TCR sequencing and HLA analysis drew on a certain number of individuals. That number was acknowledged as relatively small.

This clonotype showed up just once. Antigen: not known. With random hexamers, reverse transcription was performed on about 0.5 to 1 ug of RNA. Amplification of TCR beta CDR3 across 54 Vbeta and 13 Jbeta was performed with immunoSEQ multiplex PCR. TCRdb reanalysed the immunoSEQ multiplex PCR reads using MiXCR and keeps one entry per CDR3 protein. The sample has 110,000 or so distinct CDR3 sequences, 85% to 95% seen once. This CDR3 has 15 residues. Germline lookup yields CDR1 GTSNPN and CDR2 SVGIG (reference sequence). Trimming shortened V by 3 bases and J by 4 bases, and 17 bases separated the two germline ends.

The sample taken for sequencing was CD4+ T cells from PBMCs. V gene TRBV30 combines with J gene TRBJ2-3; D is tentatively TRBD1 or TRBD2 (5 bases each). The receptor comes from a human donor with multiple sclerosis. The CDR3 nucleotides are TGTGCCTGGAGGATCGGGACCCTCACGTCAGATACGCAGTATTTT. Translating gives CAWRIGTLTSDTQYF.